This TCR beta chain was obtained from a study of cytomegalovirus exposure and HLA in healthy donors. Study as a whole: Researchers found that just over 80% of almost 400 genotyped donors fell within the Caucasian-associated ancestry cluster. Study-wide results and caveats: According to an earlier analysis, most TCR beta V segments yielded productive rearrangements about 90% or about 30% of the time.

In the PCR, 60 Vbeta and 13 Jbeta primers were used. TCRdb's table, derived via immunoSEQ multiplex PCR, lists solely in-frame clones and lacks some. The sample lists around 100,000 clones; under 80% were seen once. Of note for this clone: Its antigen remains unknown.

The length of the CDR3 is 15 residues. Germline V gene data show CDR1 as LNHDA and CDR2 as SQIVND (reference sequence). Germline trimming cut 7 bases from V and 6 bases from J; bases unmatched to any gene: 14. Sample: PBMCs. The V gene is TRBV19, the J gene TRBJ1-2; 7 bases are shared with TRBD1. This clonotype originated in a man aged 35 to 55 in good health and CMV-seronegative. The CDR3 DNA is TGTGCCAGTAATAACCCCCGACAGGGTAAAAATGGCTACACCTTC. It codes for CASNNPRQGKNGYTF.